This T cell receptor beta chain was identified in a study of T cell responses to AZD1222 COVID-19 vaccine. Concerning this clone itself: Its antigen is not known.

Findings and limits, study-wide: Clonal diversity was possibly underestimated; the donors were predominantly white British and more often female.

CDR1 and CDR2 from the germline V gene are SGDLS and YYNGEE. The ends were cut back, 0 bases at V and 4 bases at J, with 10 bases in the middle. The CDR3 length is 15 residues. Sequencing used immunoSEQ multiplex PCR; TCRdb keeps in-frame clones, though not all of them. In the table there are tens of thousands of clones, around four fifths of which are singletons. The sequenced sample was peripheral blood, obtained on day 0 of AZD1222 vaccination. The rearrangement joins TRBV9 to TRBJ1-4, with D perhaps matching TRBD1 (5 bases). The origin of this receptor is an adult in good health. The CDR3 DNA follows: TGTGCCAGCAGCGTAGGAGGAGGGGTTAATGAAAAACTGTTTTTT. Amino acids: CASSVGGGVNEKLFF.